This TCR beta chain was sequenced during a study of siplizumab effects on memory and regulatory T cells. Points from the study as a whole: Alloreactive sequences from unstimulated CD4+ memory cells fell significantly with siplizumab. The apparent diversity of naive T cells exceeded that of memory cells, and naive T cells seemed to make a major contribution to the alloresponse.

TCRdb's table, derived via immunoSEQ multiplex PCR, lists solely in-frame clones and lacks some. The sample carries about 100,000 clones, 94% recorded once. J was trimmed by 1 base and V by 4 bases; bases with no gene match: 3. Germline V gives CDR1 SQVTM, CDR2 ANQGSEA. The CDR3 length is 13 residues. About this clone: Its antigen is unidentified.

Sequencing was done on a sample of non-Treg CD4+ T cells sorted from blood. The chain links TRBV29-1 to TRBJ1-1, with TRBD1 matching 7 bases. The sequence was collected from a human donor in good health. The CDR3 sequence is CSVARGENTEAFF. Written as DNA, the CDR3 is TGCAGCGTTGCCAGGGGGGAGAACACTGAAGCTTTCTTT.